Described below is a single T cell receptor (beta chain) sequence and its context. This sample was taken from a study of blood T cell repertoires in COVID-19. About the research overall: Acute and convalescent COVID-19 specimens originated in the United States, Italy and Spain.

Trimming at V came to 3 bases and at J to 7 bases, leaving 19 bases not matched to a gene. Germline CDR1 SGHDT, CDR2 YYEEEE. The CDR3 runs to 19 residues. In the source study's methods: How many nucleated cells were present was estimated from reference gene primer amplification. Assay used: immunoSEQ multiplex PCR; TCRdb lists only in-frame clones, some missing. That table is the source of V, J and clone size, and D and trimming were worked out from the DNA. The repertoire holds about 170,000 clones, with roughly 84% as singletons. This chain links TRBV5-6 with TRBJ1-4, with 9 bases fitting TRBD1. Sequencing was performed on peripheral blood. This clonotype was sampled from a human donor with acute or convalescent COVID-19. The donor label of this sample is uncertain. CDR3 region: CASSSMDPGQGTFIEKLFF. The DNA of the CDR3 is TGTGCCAGCAGCTCGATGGACCCGGGACAGGGAACGTTTATTGAAAAACTGTTTTTT.